This TCR beta chain was sequenced in a study of blood T cell repertoires in COVID-19. Study overall: The United States, Italy and Spain were the sources of the acute and convalescent COVID-19 samples. From T cells, B-cell-depleted T cells, or PBMCs came the material, which was cDNA or gDNA.

The germline V gene has CDR1 SQVTM and CDR2 ANQGSEA. V was cut by 0 bases and J by 4 bases, with 7 bases left in between. CDR3 length: 13 amino acids. The authors' processing: Cell counts per sample came from amplifying reference gene primers. Profiling relied on immunoSEQ multiplex PCR, and the TCRdb table lists in-frame clones only, not all of them. Clone size and V and J calls were adopted from that table, with D and trimming inferred from the DNA. The table shows a few hundred thousand clones, with approximately 89% occurring only once. Source material: peripheral blood. The receptor comes from a woman aged 50 to 60 with acute or convalescent COVID-19. The V and J genes are TRBV29-1 and TRBJ1-3; D is uncertain. The CDR3 nucleotides are TGCAGCGTTGAAGACCCCACAGGAAACACCATATATTTT. Translated: CSVEDPTGNTIYF. The variable domain in full, completed from reference TRBV29-1 and TRBJ1-3, reads SAVISQKPSRDICQRGTSLTIQCQVDSQVTMMFWYRQQPGQSLTLIATANQGSEATYESGFVIDKFPISRPNLTFSTLTVSNMSPEDSSIYLCSVEDPTGNTIYFGEGSWLTVV.